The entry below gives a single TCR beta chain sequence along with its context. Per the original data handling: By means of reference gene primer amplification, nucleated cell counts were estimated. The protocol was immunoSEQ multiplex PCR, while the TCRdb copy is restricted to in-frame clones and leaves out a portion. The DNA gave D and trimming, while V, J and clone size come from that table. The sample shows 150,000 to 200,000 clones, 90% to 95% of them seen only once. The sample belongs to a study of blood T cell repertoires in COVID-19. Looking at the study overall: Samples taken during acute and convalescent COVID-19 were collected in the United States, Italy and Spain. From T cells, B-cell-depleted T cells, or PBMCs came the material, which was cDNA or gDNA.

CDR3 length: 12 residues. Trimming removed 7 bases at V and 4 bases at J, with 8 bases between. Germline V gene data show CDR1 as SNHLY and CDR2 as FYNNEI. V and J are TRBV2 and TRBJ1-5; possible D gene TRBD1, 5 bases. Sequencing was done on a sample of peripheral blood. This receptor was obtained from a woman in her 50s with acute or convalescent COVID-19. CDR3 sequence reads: CASTKGNQPQHF. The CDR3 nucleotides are TGTGCCAGCACGAAGGGGAATCAGCCCCAGCATTTT.